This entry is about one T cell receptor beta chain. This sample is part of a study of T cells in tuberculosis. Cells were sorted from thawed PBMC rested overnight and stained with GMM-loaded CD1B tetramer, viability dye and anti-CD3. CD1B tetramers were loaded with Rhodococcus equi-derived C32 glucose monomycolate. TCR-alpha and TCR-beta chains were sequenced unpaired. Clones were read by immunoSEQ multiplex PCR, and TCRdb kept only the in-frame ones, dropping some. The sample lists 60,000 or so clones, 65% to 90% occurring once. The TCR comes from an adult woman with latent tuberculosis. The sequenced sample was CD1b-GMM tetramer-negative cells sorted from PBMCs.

In nucleotides, the CDR3 is TGCGCCAGCAGCCAAGACGGGACAGGGGGCAGGGGCTACACCTTC. It yields the protein CASSQDGTGGRGYTF. The chain has TRBV4-3 and TRBJ1-2; 12 bases match TRBD1. The CDR3 totals 15 residues. Germline V gene lookup returns CDR1 LGHNA and CDR2 YSLEER. The ends lost 0 bases at V and 8 bases at J; junction bases unmatched: 4.